The source of this T cell receptor beta chain is a study of blood T cell repertoires in COVID-19. Germline V gene sequence: CDR1 LNHDA, CDR2 SQIVND (reference sequence). CDR3 length: 15 amino acids. Trimming at V came to 4 bases and at J to 6 bases, leaving 10 bases not matched to a gene. Repertoires were generated with immunoSEQ multiplex PCR, while TCRdb's copy carries only in-frame clones and drops some. The table lists some 460,000 clones, about nine tenths of them singletons, with roughly 0.72% in the top ten. This sequence originates from a woman in her late teens or twenties who had recovered from COVID-19. The chain has TRBV19 and TRBJ1-1, with 8 bases fitting TRBD1. Sequences were obtained from PBMCs or T cells enriched from blood (not recorded which). The CDR3 sequence: CASSTGTGRWAEAFF. The CDR3 DNA sequence: TGTGCCAGTAGTACCGGGACAGGACGTTGGGCTGAAGCTTTCTTT.